The present entry profiles one T cell receptor (beta chain) with its context. Its antigen is unidentified. The sample belongs to a study of T cells after yellow fever vaccination. Study findings and constraints: Booster sampling recovered most clones from primary vaccination (around 97% CD4, over 75% CD8). The study noted that FACS-sorted repertoires could contain abundant clonotypes contaminating from the bulk population.

A 5'RACE template-switching step, the method used to make TCR cDNA, added a universal primer site and UMIs. TCRdb re-derived calls from the 5' RACE reads in MiXCR, one entry per CDR3 protein. The data contain approximately 550,000 distinct CDR3 sequences, about a fifth of them seen just once; the ten biggest clones take up around 15%. V lost 4 bases, J lost 10 bases, and 20 bases lay in between. Germline values: CDR1 SGHAT, CDR2 FQNNGV. CDR3 length: 15 residues. The origin of this receptor is a man aged 30-40 years who received the YFV17D yellow fever vaccine. The rearrangement links TRBV11-2 to TRBJ2-1; D possibly corresponds to TRBD2 (6 bases). Material: PBMCs, obtained 15 days after the yellow fever booster vaccination. CDR3: CASSSGGLPAGEQFF. The DNA of the CDR3 is TGTGCCAGCAGCTCCGGGGGACTCCCCGCGGGGGAGCAGTTCTTC.